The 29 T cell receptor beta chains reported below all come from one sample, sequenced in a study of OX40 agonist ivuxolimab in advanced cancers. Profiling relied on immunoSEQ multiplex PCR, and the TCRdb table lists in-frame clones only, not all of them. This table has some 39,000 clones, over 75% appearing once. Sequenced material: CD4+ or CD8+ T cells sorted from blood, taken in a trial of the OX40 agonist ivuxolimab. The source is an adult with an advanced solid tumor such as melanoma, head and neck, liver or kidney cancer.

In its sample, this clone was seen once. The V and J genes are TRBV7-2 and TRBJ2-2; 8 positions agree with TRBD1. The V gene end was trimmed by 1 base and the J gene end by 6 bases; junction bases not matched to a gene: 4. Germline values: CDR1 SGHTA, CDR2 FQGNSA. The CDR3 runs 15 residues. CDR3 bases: TGTGCCAGCAGCTTAGTGACAGGGGTTGCCGGGGAGCTGTTTTTT. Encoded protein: CASSLVTGVAGELFF.

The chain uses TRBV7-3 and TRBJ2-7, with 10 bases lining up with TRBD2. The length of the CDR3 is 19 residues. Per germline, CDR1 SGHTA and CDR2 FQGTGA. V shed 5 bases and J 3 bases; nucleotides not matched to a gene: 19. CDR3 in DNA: TGTGCCAGCAGCGGAGGGACTAGCGTACACCATAATAGCCGCTACGAGCAGTACTTC. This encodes CASSGGTSVHHNSRYEQYF.

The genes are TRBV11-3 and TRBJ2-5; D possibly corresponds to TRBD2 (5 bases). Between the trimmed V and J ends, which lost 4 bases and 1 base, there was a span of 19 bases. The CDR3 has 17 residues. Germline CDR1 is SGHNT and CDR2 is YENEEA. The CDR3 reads CASSSTPRWTSQETQYF. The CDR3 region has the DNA TGTGCCAGCAGCTCTACCCCCCGGTGGACTTCCCAAGAGACCCAGTACTTC.

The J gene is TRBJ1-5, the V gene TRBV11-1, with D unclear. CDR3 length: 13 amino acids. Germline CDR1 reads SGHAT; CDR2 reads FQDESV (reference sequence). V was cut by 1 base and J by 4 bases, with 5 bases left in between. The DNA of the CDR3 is TGTGCCAGCAGCTTAGACCGGAATCAGCCCCAGCATTTT. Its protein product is CASSLDRNQPQHF.

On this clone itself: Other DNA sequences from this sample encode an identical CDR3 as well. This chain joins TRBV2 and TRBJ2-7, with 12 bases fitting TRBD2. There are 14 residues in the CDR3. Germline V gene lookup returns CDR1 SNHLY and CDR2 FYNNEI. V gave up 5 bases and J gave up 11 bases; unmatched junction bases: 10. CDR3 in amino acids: CASSPTSGRTREYF. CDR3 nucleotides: TGTGCCAGCAGTCCGACTAGCGGGAGAACCAGGGAGTACTTC.

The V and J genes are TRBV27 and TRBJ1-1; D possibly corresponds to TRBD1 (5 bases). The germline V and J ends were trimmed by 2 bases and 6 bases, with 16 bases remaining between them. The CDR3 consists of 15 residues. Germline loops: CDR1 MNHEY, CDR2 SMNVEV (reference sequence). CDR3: CASSLSQGWSSEAFF. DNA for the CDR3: TGTGCCAGCAGTTTAAGTCAGGGCTGGAGCTCTGAAGCTTTCTTT.

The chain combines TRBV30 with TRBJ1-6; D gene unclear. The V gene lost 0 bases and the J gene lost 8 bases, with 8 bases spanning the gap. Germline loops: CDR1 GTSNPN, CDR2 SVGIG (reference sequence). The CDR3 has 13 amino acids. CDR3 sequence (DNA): TGTGCCTGGAGTGTGGCAGCAGATTCACCCCTCCACTTT. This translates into CAWSVAADSPLHF.

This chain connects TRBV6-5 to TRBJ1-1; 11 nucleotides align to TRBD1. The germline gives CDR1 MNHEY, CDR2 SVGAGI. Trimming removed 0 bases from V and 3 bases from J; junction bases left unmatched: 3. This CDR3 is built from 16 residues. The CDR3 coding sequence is TGTGCCAGCAGTTACTCCGGGACAGGGGGAGACACTGAAGCTTTCTTT. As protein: CASSYSGTGGDTEAFF.

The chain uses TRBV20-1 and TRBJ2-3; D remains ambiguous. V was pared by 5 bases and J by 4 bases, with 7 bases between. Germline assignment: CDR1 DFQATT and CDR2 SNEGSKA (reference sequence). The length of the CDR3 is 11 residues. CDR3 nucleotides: TGCAGTGCTGCCCACGCAGATACGCAGTATTTT. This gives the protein CSAAHADTQYF.

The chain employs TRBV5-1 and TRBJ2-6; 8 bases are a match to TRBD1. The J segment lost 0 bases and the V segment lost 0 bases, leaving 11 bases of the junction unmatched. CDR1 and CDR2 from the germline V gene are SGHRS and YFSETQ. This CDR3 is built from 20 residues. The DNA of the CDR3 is TGCGCCAGCAGCTTGGGACCACTGCGGGACAGGAACTCTGGGGCCAACGTCCTGACTTTC. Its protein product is CASSLGPLRDRNSGANVLTF.

CDR3 protein: CASSPGTVNTGELFF. The CDR3 region has the DNA TGTGCCAGCTCACCCGGGACAGTGAACACCGGGGAGCTGTTTTTT. The chain joins TRBV18 to TRBJ2-2, with 7 bases matching TRBD1. V shed 3 bases and J 1 base; nucleotides not matched to a gene: 2. This CDR3 is built from 15 residues. Germline loops: CDR1 KGHSH, CDR2 LQKENI.

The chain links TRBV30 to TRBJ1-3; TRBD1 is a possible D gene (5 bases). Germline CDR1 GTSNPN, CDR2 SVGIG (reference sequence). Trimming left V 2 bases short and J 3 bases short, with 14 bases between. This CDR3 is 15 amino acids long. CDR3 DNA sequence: TGTGCCTGGAGTTCTCAGGGATCAGGTGGAAACACCATATATTTT. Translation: CAWSSQGSGGNTIYF.

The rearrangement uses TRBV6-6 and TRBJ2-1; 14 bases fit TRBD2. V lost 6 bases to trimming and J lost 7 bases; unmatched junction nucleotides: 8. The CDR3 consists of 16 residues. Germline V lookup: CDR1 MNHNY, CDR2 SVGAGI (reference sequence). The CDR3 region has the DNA TGTGCCAGCAGATATTCCGGGACTAGCGGGGGTAATGAGCAGTTCTTC. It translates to CASRYSGTSGGNEQFF.

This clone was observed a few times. The CDR3 sequence: CASSSTPSSGRGYEQYV. Here the CDR3 DNA reads TGTGCCAGCAGTTCAACCCCTTCGAGCGGGAGGGGGTACGAGCAGTACGTC. The V gene is TRBV28, the J gene TRBJ2-7; 10 nucleotides agree with TRBD2. The CDR3 is made up of 17 amino acids. V gave up 4 bases and J gave up 4 bases; unmatched junction bases: 13. In germline, CDR1 is MDHEN, CDR2 SYDVKM.

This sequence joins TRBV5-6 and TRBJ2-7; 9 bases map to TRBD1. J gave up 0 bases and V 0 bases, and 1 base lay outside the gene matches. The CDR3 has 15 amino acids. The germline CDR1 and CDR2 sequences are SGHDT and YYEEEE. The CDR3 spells CASSLGQGVSYEQYV. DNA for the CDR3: TGTGCCAGCAGCTTGGGACAGGGGGTCTCCTACGAGCAGTACGTC.

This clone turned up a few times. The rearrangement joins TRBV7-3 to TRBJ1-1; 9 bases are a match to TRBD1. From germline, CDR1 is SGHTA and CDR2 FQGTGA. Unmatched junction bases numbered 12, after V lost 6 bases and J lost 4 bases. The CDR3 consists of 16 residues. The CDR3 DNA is TGTGCCAGCAGGCCCACCGGGACAGGGCCTGGCACTGAAGCTTTCTTT. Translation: CASRPTGTGPGTEAFF. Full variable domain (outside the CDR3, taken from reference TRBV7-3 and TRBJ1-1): GAGVSQTPSNKVTEKGKYVELRCDPISGHTALYWYRQSLGQGPEFLIYFQGTGAADDSGLPNDRFFAVRPEGSVSTLKIQRTERGDSAVYLCASRPTGTGPGTEAFFGQGTRLTVV.

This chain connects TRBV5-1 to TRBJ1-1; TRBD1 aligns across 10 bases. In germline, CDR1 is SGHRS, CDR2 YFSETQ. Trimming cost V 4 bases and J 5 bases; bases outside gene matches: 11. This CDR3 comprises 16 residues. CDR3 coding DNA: TGCGCCAGCAGCCCGGGACAGGGGATGGTGGGAACTGAAGCTTTCTTT. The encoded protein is CASSPGQGMVGTEAFF.

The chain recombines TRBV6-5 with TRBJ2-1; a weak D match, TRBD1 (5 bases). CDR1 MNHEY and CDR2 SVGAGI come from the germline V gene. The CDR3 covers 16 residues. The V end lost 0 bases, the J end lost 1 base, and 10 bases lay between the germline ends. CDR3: CASSYSGHPSYNEQFF. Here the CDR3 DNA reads TGTGCCAGCAGTTACTCAGGACACCCTTCCTACAATGAGCAGTTCTTC.

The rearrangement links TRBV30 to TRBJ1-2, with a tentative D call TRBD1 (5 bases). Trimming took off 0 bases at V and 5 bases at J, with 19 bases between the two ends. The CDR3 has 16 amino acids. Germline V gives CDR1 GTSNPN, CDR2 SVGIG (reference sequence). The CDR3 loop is CAWSVLGAGGRYGYTF. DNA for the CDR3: TGTGCCTGGAGTGTACTGGGCGCGGGGGGTCGTTATGGCTACACCTTC.

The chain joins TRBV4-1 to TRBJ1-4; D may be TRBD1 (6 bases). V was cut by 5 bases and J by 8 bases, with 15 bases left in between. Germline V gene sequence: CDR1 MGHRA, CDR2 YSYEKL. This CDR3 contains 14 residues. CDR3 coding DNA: TGCGCCAGCAGCGTACAGGGCTCGGCGGAAAAACTGTTTTTT. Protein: CASSVQGSAEKLFF.

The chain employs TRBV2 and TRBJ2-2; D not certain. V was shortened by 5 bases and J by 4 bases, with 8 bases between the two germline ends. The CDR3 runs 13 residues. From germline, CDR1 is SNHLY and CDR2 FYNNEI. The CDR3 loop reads CASSNTATGELFF. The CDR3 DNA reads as TGTGCCAGCAGTAACACAGCCACCGGGGAGCTGTTTTTT.

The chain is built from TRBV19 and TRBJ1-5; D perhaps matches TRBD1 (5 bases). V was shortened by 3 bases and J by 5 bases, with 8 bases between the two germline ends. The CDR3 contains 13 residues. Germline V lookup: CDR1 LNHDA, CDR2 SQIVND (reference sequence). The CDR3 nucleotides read TGTGCCAGTAGTATGGGGCGGGATCAGCCCCAGCATTTT. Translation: CASSMGRDQPQHF.

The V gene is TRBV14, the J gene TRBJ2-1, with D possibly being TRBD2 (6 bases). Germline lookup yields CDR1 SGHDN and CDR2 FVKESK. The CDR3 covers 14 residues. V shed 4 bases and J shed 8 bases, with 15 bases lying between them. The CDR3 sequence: CASSLGLPVDEQFF. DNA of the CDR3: TGTGCCAGCAGCCTCGGACTACCGGTGGATGAGCAGTTCTTC.

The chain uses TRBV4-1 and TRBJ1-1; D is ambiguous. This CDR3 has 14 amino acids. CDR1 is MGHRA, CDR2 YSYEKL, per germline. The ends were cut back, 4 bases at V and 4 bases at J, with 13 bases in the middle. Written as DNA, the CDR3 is TGCGCCAGCAGCCTCCACACAAGGGTCACTGAAGCTTTCTTT. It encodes CASSLHTRVTEAFF.

CDR3 sequence reads: CASRDRQSTEAFF. The CDR3 nucleotides are TGTGCCAGTAGAGACCGACAAAGCACTGAAGCTTTCTTT. The chain is built from TRBV19 and TRBJ1-1; D call uncertain. The germline V gene has CDR1 LNHDA and CDR2 SQIVND (reference sequence). This CDR3 is built from 13 residues. Trimming removed 6 bases at V and 4 bases at J, with 12 bases between.

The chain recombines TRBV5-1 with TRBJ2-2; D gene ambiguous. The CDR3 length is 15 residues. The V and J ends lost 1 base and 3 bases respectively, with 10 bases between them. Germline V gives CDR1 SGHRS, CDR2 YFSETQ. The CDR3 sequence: CASSLPGGDTGELFF. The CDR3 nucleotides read TGCGCCAGCAGCTTGCCTGGTGGGGACACCGGGGAGCTGTTTTTT.

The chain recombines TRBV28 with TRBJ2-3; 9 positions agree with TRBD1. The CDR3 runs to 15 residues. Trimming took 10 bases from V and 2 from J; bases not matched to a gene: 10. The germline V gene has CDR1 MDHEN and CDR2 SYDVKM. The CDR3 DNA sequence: TGTGCCACCTTCCCGGGACAGGGTCCCACAGATACGCAGTATTTT. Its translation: CATFPGQGPTDTQYF.

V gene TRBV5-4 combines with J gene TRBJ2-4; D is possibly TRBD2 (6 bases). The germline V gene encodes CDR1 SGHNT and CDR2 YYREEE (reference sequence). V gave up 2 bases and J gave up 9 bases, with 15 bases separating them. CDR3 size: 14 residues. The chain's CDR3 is CASSFSGFYGIQYF. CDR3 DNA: TGTGCCAGCAGCTTCAGCGGGTTCTATGGCATTCAGTACTTC.

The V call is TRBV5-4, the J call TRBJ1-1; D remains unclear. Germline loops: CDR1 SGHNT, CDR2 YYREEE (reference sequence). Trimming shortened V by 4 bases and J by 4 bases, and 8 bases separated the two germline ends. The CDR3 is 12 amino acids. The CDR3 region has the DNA TGTGCCAGCAGCCCGACACCCACTGAAGCTTTCTTT. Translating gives CASSPTPTEAFF.